The subject of this entry is one TCR beta chain. This entry is derived from a study of OX40 agonist ivuxolimab in advanced cancers. Clones were sequenced by immunoSEQ multiplex PCR, and TCRdb holds only the in-frame ones, with some missing. Seen here are tens of thousands of clones, around three quarters observed once, and the top ten hold 4% to 4.5%. The source of this sequence is an adult with an advanced solid tumor such as melanoma, head and neck, liver or kidney cancer. The input for sequencing was CD4+ or CD8+ T cells sorted from blood, taken in a trial of the OX40 agonist ivuxolimab.

The CDR3 DNA follows: TGTGCCATCAGGGGGACGGGTGGGACTGAAGCTTTCTTT. Translation: CAIRGTGGTEAFF. V is TRBV10-3 and J is TRBJ1-1, with D tentatively TRBD1 (5 bases). V lost 6 bases and J lost 5, with 13 bases in between. The CDR3 sequence is 13 residues long. CDR1 is ENHRY and CDR2 is SYGVKD in the germline V gene.